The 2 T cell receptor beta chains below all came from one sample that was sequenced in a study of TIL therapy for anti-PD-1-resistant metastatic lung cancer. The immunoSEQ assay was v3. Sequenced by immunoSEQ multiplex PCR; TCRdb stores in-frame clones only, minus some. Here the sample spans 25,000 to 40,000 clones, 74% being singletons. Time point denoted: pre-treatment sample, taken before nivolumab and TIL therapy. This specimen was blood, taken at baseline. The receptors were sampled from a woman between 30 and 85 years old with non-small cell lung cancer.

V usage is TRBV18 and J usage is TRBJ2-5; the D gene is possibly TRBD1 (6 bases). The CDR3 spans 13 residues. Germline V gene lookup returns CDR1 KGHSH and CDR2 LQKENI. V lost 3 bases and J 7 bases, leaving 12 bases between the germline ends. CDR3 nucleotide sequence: TGTGCCAGCTCACCGCACAGGGAAGGGACCCAGTACTTC. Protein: CASSPHREGTQYF.

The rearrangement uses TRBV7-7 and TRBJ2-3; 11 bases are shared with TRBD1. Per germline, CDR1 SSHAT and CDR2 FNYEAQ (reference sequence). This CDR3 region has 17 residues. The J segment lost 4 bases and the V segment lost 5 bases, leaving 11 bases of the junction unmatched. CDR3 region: CASSLSPGQGASDTQYF. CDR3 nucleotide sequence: TGTGCCAGCAGCCTCTCCCCCGGACAGGGGGCATCAGATACGCAGTATTTT.